This TCR beta chain was found in a study of T cell responses to AZD1222 COVID-19 vaccine. This table comes from immunoSEQ multiplex PCR, and its TCRdb copy is limited to in-frame clones, with some not included. The sample comprises some 180,000 clones, 85% to 95% of which are singletons, and 3.6% rests with the top ten. Findings and caveats of the study: Recipients of AZD1222 seropositive at baseline numbered only 5 to 7. A rise in Spike-specific TCR breadth and depth followed two AZD1222 doses. White British donors predominated, females outnumbered males, and clonal diversity was possibly underestimated.

Note on this clone: Its antigen remains unknown.

The CDR3 is made up of 15 amino acids. CDR1 LGHDT and CDR2 YNNKEL come from the germline V gene (reference sequence). With 1 base removed from V and 8 bases from J, the gap between germline ends came to 15 bases. The clonotype originates from an adult who received the MenACWY meningococcal vaccine as a control. The chain recombines TRBV3-1 (or the pseudogene TRBV3-2) with TRBJ2-1; D uncertain. Sequenced material: peripheral blood, taken 28 days after the second dose of the MenACWY control vaccine. The CDR3 DNA reads TGTGCCAGCAGCCAAGGGTGGGCTAGTTCCGATGAGCAGTTCTTC. Translating gives CASSQGWASSDEQFF.